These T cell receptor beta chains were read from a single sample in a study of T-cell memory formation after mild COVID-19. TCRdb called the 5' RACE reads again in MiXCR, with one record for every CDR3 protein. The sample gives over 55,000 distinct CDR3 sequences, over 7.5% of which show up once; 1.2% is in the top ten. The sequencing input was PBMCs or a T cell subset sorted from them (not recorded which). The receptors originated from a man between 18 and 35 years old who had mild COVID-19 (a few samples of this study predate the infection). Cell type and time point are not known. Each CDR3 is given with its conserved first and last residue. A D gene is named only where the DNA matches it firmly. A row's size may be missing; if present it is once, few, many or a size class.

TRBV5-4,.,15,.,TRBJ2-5,TGTGCCAGCAGCTTGGACTGGGGGCCGGGGGAGACCCAGTACTTC,CASSLDWGPGETQYF
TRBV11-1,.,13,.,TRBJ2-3,TGTGCCAGCCAACCCGGGGGAGGTGATACGCAGTATTTT,CASQPGGGDTQYF
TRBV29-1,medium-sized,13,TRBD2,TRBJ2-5,TGCAGCGCCCAGGGAGGGATCCAAGAGACCCAGTACTTC,CSAQGGIQETQYF
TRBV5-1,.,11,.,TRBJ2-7,TGCGCCAGCAGCGGTGACTACGAGCAGTACTTC,CASSGDYEQYF
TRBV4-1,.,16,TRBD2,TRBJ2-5,TGCGCCAGCAGCCACGTGGCGGGGGGCCTCTTAGAGACCCAGTACTTC,CASSHVAGGLLETQYF
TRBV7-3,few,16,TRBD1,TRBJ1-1,TGTGCCAGCAGCTTAACGGGCCAGGGGGCTAACACTGAAGCTTTCTTT,CASSLTGQGANTEAFF
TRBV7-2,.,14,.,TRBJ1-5,TGTGCCAGCAGCTTAGGGGGGCAGGGACAGCCCCAGCATTTT,CASSLGGQGQPQHF
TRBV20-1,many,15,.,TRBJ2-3,TGCAGTGCTAGTGCAGGGCGTGTAAACACAGATACGCAGTATTTT,CSASAGRVNTDTQYF
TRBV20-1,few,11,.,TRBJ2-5,TGCAGTGCTAGGTCGCGGGAGACCCAGTACTTC,CSARSRETQYF
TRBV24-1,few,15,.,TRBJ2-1,TGTGCCACCAGTGATTCAAGGGGAGCCGACAATGAGCAGTTCTTC,CATSDSRGADNEQFF
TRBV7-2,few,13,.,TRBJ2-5,TGTGCCAGCAGCGCGGGACTTCAAGAGACCCAGTACTTC,CASSAGLQETQYF
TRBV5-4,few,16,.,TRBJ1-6,TGTGCCAGCAGCTCAGCCCCGCGAGCTGAAAATTCACCCCTCCACTTT,CASSSAPRAENSPLHF